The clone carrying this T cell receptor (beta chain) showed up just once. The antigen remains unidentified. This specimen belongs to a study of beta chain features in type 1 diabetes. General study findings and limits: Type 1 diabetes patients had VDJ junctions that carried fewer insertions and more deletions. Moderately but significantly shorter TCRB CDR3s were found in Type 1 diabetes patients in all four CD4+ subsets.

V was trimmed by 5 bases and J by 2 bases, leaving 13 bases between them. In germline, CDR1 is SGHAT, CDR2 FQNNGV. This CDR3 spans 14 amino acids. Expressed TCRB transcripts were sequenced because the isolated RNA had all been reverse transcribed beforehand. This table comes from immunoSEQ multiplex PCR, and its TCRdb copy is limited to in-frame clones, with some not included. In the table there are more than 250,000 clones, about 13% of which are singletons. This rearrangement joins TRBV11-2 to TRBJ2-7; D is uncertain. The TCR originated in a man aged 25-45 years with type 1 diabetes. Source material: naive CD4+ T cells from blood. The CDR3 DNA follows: TGTGCCAGCAGCCGACGACAAGACACCTACGAGCAGTACTTC. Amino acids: CASSRRQDTYEQYF.